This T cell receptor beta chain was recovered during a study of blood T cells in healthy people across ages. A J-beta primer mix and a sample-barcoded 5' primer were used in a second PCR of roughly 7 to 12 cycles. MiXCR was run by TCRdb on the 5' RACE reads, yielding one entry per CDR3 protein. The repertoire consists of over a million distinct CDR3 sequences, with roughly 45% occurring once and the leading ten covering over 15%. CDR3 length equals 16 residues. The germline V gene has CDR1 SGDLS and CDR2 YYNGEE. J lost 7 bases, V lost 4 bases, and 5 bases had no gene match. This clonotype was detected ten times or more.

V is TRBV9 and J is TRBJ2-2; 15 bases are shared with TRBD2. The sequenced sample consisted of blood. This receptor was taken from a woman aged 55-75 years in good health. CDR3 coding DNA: TGTGCCAGCAGCCATGGACTAGCGGGAGGGGACGGGGAGCTGTTTTTT. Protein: CASSHGLAGGDGELFF.